This T cell receptor (beta chain) was sequenced during a study of blood T cell repertoires in COVID-19. Study summary: The samples span acute and convalescent COVID-19 from the United States, Italy and Spain. Nucleic acid was either cDNA or gDNA, and it came from T cells, B-cell-depleted T cells, or PBMCs.

As processed by the authors: Reference gene primer amplification yielded estimated nucleated cell counts. Measured with immunoSEQ multiplex PCR; TCRdb has only the in-frame clones, and not every one. V and J calls and clone size follow that table, whereas D and trimming were derived from the DNA. The sample shows 200,000 to 300,000 clones, approximately 86% of them seen only once. V was shortened by 1 base and J by 3 bases, with 7 bases between the two germline ends. Germline CDR1 and CDR2: MNHEY and SVGAGI. The CDR3 covers 14 residues. The clonotype comes from a young woman who had recovered from COVID-19. The sequenced material came from peripheral blood. The gene calls are TRBV6-5 and TRBJ1-5; D gene ambiguous. The CDR3 sequence: CASSYYSTNQPQHF. Here the CDR3 DNA reads TGTGCCAGCAGTTACTACAGTACCAATCAGCCCCAGCATTTT.